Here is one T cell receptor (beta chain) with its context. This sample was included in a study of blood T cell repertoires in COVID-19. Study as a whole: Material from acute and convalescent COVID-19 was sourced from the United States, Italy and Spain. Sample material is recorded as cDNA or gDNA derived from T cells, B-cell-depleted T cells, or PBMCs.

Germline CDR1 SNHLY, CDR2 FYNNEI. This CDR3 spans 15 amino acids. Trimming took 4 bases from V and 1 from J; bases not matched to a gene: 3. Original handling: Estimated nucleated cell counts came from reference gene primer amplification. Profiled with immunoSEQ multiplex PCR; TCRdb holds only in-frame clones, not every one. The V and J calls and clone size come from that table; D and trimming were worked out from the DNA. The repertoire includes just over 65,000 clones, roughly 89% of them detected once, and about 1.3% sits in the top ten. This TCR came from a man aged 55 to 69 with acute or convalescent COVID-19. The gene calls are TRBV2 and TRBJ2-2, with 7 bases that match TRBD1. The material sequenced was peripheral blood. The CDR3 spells CASSVDRRNTGELFF. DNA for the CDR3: TGTGCCAGCAGTGTGGACAGGCGGAACACCGGGGAGCTGTTTTTT.